Presented here are 27 T cell receptor beta chains from one specimen sequenced in a study of blood T cell repertoires in COVID-19. The method was immunoSEQ multiplex PCR; TCRdb's version includes in-frame clones alone and lacks a portion of them. The data show about 59,000 clones, roughly 78% seen once. Material for sequencing was peripheral blood. The source is a man aged 55-75 years with acute or convalescent COVID-19.

The V call is TRBV7-2, the J call TRBJ2-7; TRBD2 matches at 11 bases. CDR3 length: 15 amino acids. J lost 2 bases, V lost 3 bases, and 3 bases had no gene match. In germline, CDR1 is SGHTA, CDR2 FQGNSA. The CDR3 nucleotides are TGTGCCAGCAGCTTGGGACTAGCGGCCGCCTACGAGCAGTACTTC. It codes for CASSLGLAAAYEQYF.

CDR3 residues: CASSPRTFGEAFF. The CDR3 DNA sequence: TGTGCCAGTAGCCCTCGGACATTTGGTGAAGCTTTCTTT. The chain is built from TRBV19 and TRBJ1-1; maybe TRBD1 (5 bases). The ends were cut back, 6 bases at V and 7 bases at J, with 15 bases in the middle. Germline V gene data show CDR1 as LNHDA and CDR2 as SQIVND (reference sequence). The CDR3 totals 13 residues. Drawing the rest from reference TRBV19 and TRBJ1-1, the complete variable domain is DGGITQSPKYLFRKEGQNVTLSCEQNLNHDAMYWYRQDPGQGLRLIYYSQIVNDFQKGDIAEGYSVSREKKESFPLTVTSAQKNPTAFYLCASSPRTFGEAFFGQGTRLTVV.

The V gene is TRBV28, the J gene TRBJ1-1; maybe TRBD1 (6 bases). V lost 8 bases, J lost 4 bases, and 17 bases lay in between. Germline lookup yields CDR1 MDHEN and CDR2 SYDVKM. There are 14 residues in the CDR3. CDR3 nucleotide sequence: TGTGCCAGCGGCGTTACAGGGCGATCCACTGAAGCTTTCTTT. Translated: CASGVTGRSTEAFF.

The rearrangement joins TRBV5-6 to TRBJ2-7; 7 bases match TRBD2. Germline trimming cut 3 bases from V and 4 bases from J; bases unmatched to any gene: 7. This CDR3 has 14 amino acids. Germline CDR1 reads SGHDT; CDR2 reads YYEEEE. As DNA, the CDR3 is TGTGCCAGCAGCTCAGGCGGGAGTAAGTACGAGCAGTACTTC. It encodes CASSSGGSKYEQYF.

The chain recombines TRBV28 with TRBJ1-2; 11 bases match TRBD1. CDR3 length: 18 amino acids. J was trimmed by 1 base and V by 6 bases; bases with no gene match: 13. Germline-derived CDR1 and CDR2 are MDHEN and SYDVKM. The CDR3 DNA reads as TGTGCCAGCAGCCCAACCTTCGGGACAGGGGGTTTTAACTATGGCTACACCTTC. This gives the protein CASSPTFGTGGFNYGYTF.

The rearrangement links TRBV11-2 to TRBJ2-2, with 14 nucleotides matching TRBD2. CDR3 length: 17 amino acids. V lost 3 bases, J lost 4 bases, and 4 bases stayed unmatched. Germline V gene lookup returns CDR1 SGHAT and CDR2 FQNNGV. CDR3 sequence: CASSLGLAGVATGELFF. The CDR3 DNA reads TGTGCCAGCAGCTTGGGACTAGCGGGAGTGGCCACCGGGGAGCTGTTTTTT.

Only a few counts were recorded for this clone. This chain joins TRBV9 and TRBJ2-2, with 7 nucleotides matching TRBD2. V shed 6 bases and J 3 bases; nucleotides not matched to a gene: 5. The CDR3 spans 14 residues. The V gene's germline CDR1 is SGDLS and CDR2 YYNGEE. In nucleotides, the CDR3 is TGTGCCAGCAATCGGGGGAGGGACACCGGGGAGCTGTTTTTT. Protein product: CASNRGRDTGELFF.

This chain uses TRBV24-1 with TRBJ2-3, with TRBD2 matching over 10 bases. The V segment lost 7 bases and the J segment 7 bases; nucleotides outside the gene matches: 4. Germline V gene lookup returns CDR1 KGHDR and CDR2 SFDVKD. The CDR3 has 13 amino acids. Written as DNA, the CDR3 is TGTGCCACCAGCCTAGCGGGAGTCAATACGCAGTATTTT. Translated: CATSLAGVNTQYF.

The rearrangement uses TRBV2 and TRBJ2-1; D is possibly TRBD1 (6 bases). CDR3 length equals 12 residues. Germline CDR1 and CDR2: SNHLY and FYNNEI. The V end was cut by 5 bases, the J end by 7 bases, with 9 bases between. CDR3 in amino acids: CASSLDRNEQFF. The CDR3 region has the DNA TGTGCCAGCAGTTTGGACAGAAATGAGCAGTTCTTC.

This clone was seen only once. The chain uses TRBV11-2 and TRBJ2-1; 11 nucleotides agree with TRBD2. Trimming cost V 4 bases and J 4 bases; bases outside gene matches: 6. The CDR3 is 16 residues long. Germline CDR1 SGHAT, CDR2 FQNNGV. CDR3 residues: CASSSSGTSGYNEQFF. The CDR3 coding sequence is TGTGCCAGCAGCTCGTCCGGGACTAGCGGATACAATGAGCAGTTCTTC.

V usage is TRBV7-3 and J usage is TRBJ2-1; 11 positions agree with TRBD2. CDR1 is SGHTA and CDR2 is FQGTGA in the germline V gene. This CDR3 comprises 15 residues. J lost 10 bases, V lost 3 bases, and 8 bases had no gene match. CDR3 in amino acids: CASSFTSGSYSEQFF. The CDR3 DNA is TGTGCCAGCAGCTTTACTAGCGGGAGTTACTCAGAGCAGTTCTTC.

The chain uses TRBV27 and TRBJ2-7; 7 bases align to TRBD2. The CDR3 totals 15 residues. Germline V gene data show CDR1 as MNHEY and CDR2 as SMNVEV (reference sequence). J was trimmed by 3 bases and V by 5 bases; bases with no gene match: 10. The CDR3 sequence is CASSPTGTTHYEQYF. DNA of the CDR3: TGTGCCAGCAGTCCAACCGGGACTACTCACTACGAGCAGTACTTC.

This clone has a single count. This chain joins TRBV19 and TRBJ2-2, with D hard to call. The V gene's germline CDR1 is LNHDA and CDR2 SQIVND (reference sequence). The CDR3 runs to 14 residues. V was clipped by 2 bases and J by 4 bases, with 8 bases between them. The CDR3 sequence is CASSIQLTTGELFF. The DNA for the CDR3 is TGTGCCAGTAGTATACAACTAACCACCGGGGAGCTGTTTTTT.

The chain recombines TRBV28 with TRBJ1-1, with D possibly matching TRBD1 (6 bases). The V end lost 3 bases, the J end lost 0 bases, and 14 bases lay between the germline ends. Germline values: CDR1 MDHEN, CDR2 SYDVKM. CDR3 length: 16 residues. The CDR3 DNA reads TGTGCCAGCAGTTTCGGGGGGCCCGCCATGAACACTGAAGCTTTCTTT. This encodes CASSFGGPAMNTEAFF.

V and J are TRBV27 and TRBJ1-1; D remains ambiguous. This CDR3 has 16 amino acids. Germline CDR1 is MNHEY and CDR2 is SMNVEV (reference sequence). The V gene lost 5 bases and the J gene lost 1 base, with 17 bases spanning the gap. In DNA, the CDR3 is TGTGCCAGCAGTCGACTTAGTTCGGGTCGGAACACTGAAGCTTTCTTT. Translating it yields CASSRLSSGRNTEAFF.

The chain is built from TRBV11-2 and TRBJ1-1; D gene uncertain. From germline, CDR1 is SGHAT and CDR2 FQNNGV. The CDR3 runs 13 residues. The ends were cut back, 5 bases at V and 1 base at J, with 8 bases in the middle. The CDR3 loop is CASSEGRNTEAFF. In DNA form, the CDR3 reads TGTGCCAGCAGCGAGGGTAGGAACACTGAAGCTTTCTTT.

Judged by abundance, this clone is medium-sized. Here the CDR3 reads CASSRQGAAEQYF. The CDR3, as DNA: TGTGCCAGCAGCCGACAGGGGGCGGCCGAGCAGTACTTC. V is TRBV5-4 and J is TRBJ2-7; 10 nucleotides align to TRBD1. CDR1 and CDR2 from the germline V gene are SGHNT and YYREEE (reference sequence). The trim removed 4 bases at V and 6 bases at J, leaving 4 bases unmatched. This CDR3 is 13 amino acids long.

The CDR3 here is CASSFPDRFYNSPLHF. The CDR3 nucleotides read TGTGCCAGCAGTTTCCCGGACAGGTTCTATAATTCACCCCTCCACTTT. V usage is TRBV28 and J usage is TRBJ1-6; 7 bases agree with TRBD1. Germline V gene sequence: CDR1 MDHEN, CDR2 SYDVKM. The junction had 5 bases not matched to a gene; V was cut back by 3 bases and J by 3 bases. The CDR3 extends over 16 amino acids.

J is TRBJ1-4 and V is TRBV6-1; 7 nucleotides agree with TRBD1. J was trimmed by 5 bases and V by 3 bases; bases with no gene match: 9. CDR1 is MNHNS, CDR2 SASEGT, per germline. The CDR3 has 16 residues. The CDR3 loop reads CASSDLAGTENEKLFF. Written as DNA, the CDR3 is TGTGCCAGCAGTGATCTTGCCGGGACAGAGAATGAAAAACTGTTTTTT.

The chain is built from TRBV7-9 and TRBJ2-5; 11 bases line up with TRBD2. This CDR3 has 18 residues. From germline, CDR1 is SEHNR and CDR2 FQNEAQ (reference sequence). V lost 3 bases to trimming and J lost 2 bases; unmatched junction nucleotides: 11. Written as DNA, the CDR3 is TGTGCCAGCAGCTTGGAGTTAGCGGGAGGGCGGCGTCAAGAGACCCAGTACTTC. Its protein is CASSLELAGGRRQETQYF. Variable domain in full (rest from reference TRBV7-9 and TRBJ2-5): DTGVSQNPRHKITKRGQNVTFRCDPISEHNRLYWYRQTLGQGPEFLTYFQNEAQLEKSRLLSDRFSAERPKGSFSTLEIQRTEQGDSAMYLCASSLELAGGRRQETQYFGPGTRLLVL.

The sample holds a few counts of this clone. V usage is TRBV12-2 and J usage is TRBJ1-5; no check of the table's D call, TRBD1, against the DNA was made. TRBV12-2 corresponds to a pseudogene. The CDR3 runs to 17 residues. DNA for the CDR3: TGTGCAAGTCGCTTAGCGCTAACTGGGACAGTGGATCAGCCCCAGCATTTT. Its protein product is CASRLALTGTVDQPQHF.

This chain uses TRBV21-1 with TRBJ1-5; TRBD1 was called by the table and not checked on the DNA. TRBV21-1 is given as a pseudogene. CDR3 length: 16 residues. The CDR3 DNA reads TGTGCCAGCAGCCCCCTGGGGGACAGGTCGAATCAGCCCCAGCATTTT. This encodes CASSPLGDRSNQPQHF.

V is TRBV6-5 and J is TRBJ2-7, with 8 nucleotides matching TRBD2. Germline V CDR1 and CDR2: MNHEY, SVGAGI. The CDR3 loop spans 15 amino acids. J lost 1 base, V lost 5 bases, and 7 bases had no gene match. The CDR3 spells CASSRYSGNSYEQYF. The CDR3, as DNA: TGTGCCAGCAGTCGGTATAGCGGGAATTCCTACGAGCAGTACTTC.

This clone was counted between two and nine times. This sequence joins TRBV14 and TRBJ1-6; a possible D gene is TRBD1 (6 bases). The CDR3 is 18 amino acids. CDR1 and CDR2 (germline): SGHDN, FVKESK. The V end was cut by 4 bases, the J end by 6 bases, with 22 bases between. CDR3 in DNA: TGTGCCAGCAGCCTTATGGGACACCGACCCGCCCGTAATTCACCCCTCCACTTT. Translation gives CASSLMGHRPARNSPLHF.

The genes are TRBV2 and TRBJ1-5; 10 bases fit TRBD1. The CDR3 spans 13 residues. Per germline, CDR1 SNHLY and CDR2 FYNNEI. V lost 8 bases and J lost 5; bases outside the gene matches: 3. The CDR3 is CASSGTGDQPQHF. The CDR3 DNA reads as TGTGCCAGCTCTGGGACAGGGGATCAGCCCCAGCATTTT.

The chain joins TRBV24-1 to TRBJ2-1, with TRBD2 as a possible D gene (6 bases). Between the trimmed V and J ends, which lost 3 bases and 13 bases, there was a span of 18 bases. This CDR3 has 14 residues. Germline V lookup: CDR1 KGHDR, CDR2 SFDVKD. CDR3 protein: CATSDLAGLPRQFF. DNA of the CDR3: TGTGCCACCAGTGATCTCGCGGGATTACCAAGACAGTTCTTC.

The chain has TRBV5-8 and TRBJ2-5; 8 bases match TRBD1. CDR1 and CDR2 from the germline V gene are SGHTS and YDEGEE. The CDR3 runs 16 residues. The V gene end was trimmed by 0 bases and the J gene end by 2 bases; junction bases not matched to a gene: 6. The CDR3 sequence is CASSLDGQGAQETQYF. CDR3 nucleotide sequence: TGTGCCAGCAGCTTGGACGGGCAGGGGGCACAAGAGACCCAGTACTTC.